The next 12 T cell receptor beta chains were all read from a single sample in a study of blood T cells in healthy people across ages (dated by TCRdb to the mid-2010s). The method behind the library was 5' RACE. Instrument on record: Illumina HiSeq 2500. A second about 7 to 12 cycle PCR used a sample-barcoded 5' primer and a J-beta primer mix. The public reads were run again by TCRdb, first through fastp at Q25 and then through MiXCR, and only productive beta chains were kept. Here each entry gathers all rows of one CDR3 protein and keeps the most common genes and DNA. The sample contains about 640,000 distinct CDR3 sequences, 45% to 65% of them found a single time. Over 30% of the sample comes from the top ten. The sequencing sample was made of blood. Every receptor here comes from a man in his sixties in good health.

The chain links TRBV11-2 to TRBJ2-5; weak D call: TRBD2 (6 bases). V lost 4 bases and J lost 11, with 26 bases in between. This CDR3 comprises 16 residues. Per germline, CDR1 SGHAT and CDR2 FQNNGV. CDR3 DNA: TGTGCCAGCAGCTCCCCCCGGGCTAGCGTGGTGCCGGAGCAGTACTTC. This gives the protein CASSSPRASVVPEQYF.

The chain is built from TRBV29-1 and TRBJ1-5, with TRBD1 as a possible D gene (5 bases). In germline, CDR1 is SQVTM, CDR2 ANQGSEA. The V end was cut by 6 bases, the J end by 5 bases, with 14 bases between. The CDR3 runs to 13 residues. CDR3 in amino acids: CSVGGGVDQPQHF. The CDR3 region has the DNA TGCAGCGTCGGGGGAGGGGTCGATCAGCCCCAGCATTTT.

The V and J genes are TRBV2 and TRBJ2-1; D unclear. This CDR3 is built from 14 residues. Germline CDR1 SNHLY, CDR2 FYNNEI. Trimming removed 2 bases from V and 2 bases from J, with 7 bases in between. The CDR3 is CASSEQAPYNEQFF. As DNA, the CDR3 is TGTGCCAGCAGTGAACAGGCACCCTACAATGAGCAGTTCTTC.

This clonotype has a handful of counts. This chain joins TRBV4-1 and TRBJ2-1; D uncertain. The CDR3 consists of 12 residues. The V gene lost 3 bases and the J gene lost 4 bases, with 4 bases spanning the gap. Germline CDR1 MGHRA, CDR2 YSYEKL. CDR3 sequence: CASSHGYNEQFF. The CDR3 DNA follows: TGCGCCAGCAGCCACGGGTACAATGAGCAGTTCTTC.

The CDR3 loop is CASSLTRAGSTDTQYF. Here the CDR3 DNA reads TGTGCCAGCAGCCTGACTCGCGCAGGAAGCACAGATACGCAGTATTTT. The chain couples TRBV21-1 to TRBJ2-3; TRBD2 was called by the table and not checked on the DNA. TRBV21-1 is a known pseudogene. The CDR3 consists of 16 residues.

The chain uses TRBV12-3 or TRBV12-4 and TRBJ1-5, with unresolved D. V was clipped by 3 bases and J by 0 bases, with 9 bases between them. This CDR3 is 15 amino acids long. Here the CDR3 DNA reads TGTGCCAGCAGTTTTTCCGGGAATAGCAATCAGCCCCAGCATTTT. This translates into CASSFSGNSNQPQHF.

J is TRBJ1-5 and V is TRBV27; D is possibly TRBD1 (5 bases). The CDR3 sequence is 14 residues long. V lost 2 bases to trimming and J lost 7 bases, with 12 bases between them. Germline CDR1 reads MNHEY; CDR2 reads SMNVEV (reference sequence). The CDR3 loop reads CASSLAGRVQPQHF. The CDR3 nucleotides read TGTGCCAGCAGTTTAGCGGGCAGGGTGCAGCCCCAGCATTTT.

The sample holds one count of this clonotype. V usage is TRBV29-1 and J usage is TRBJ1-1, with D perhaps TRBD1 (5 bases). The ends were cut back, 6 bases at V and 1 base at J, with 12 bases in the middle. Germline V CDR1 and CDR2: SQVTM, ANQGSEA. The CDR3 is 13 amino acids. The CDR3 DNA follows: TGCAGCGTCCTAGTTGGGGGGAACACTGAAGCTTTCTTT. Translation gives CSVLVGGNTEAFF.

The rearrangement links TRBV29-1 to TRBJ1-2; 10 bases match TRBD1. The CDR3 extends over 13 amino acids. Germline values: CDR1 SQVTM, CDR2 ANQGSEA. V lost 7 bases to trimming and J lost 4 bases; unmatched junction nucleotides: 6. The CDR3 DNA is TGCAGCGCCACGGACAGGGGGTCCTATGGCTACACCTTC. Translated: CSATDRGSYGYTF.

The chain employs TRBV25-1 and TRBJ1-2; no clear D. CDR1 is MGHDK and CDR2 is SYGVNS in the germline V gene. The V end lost 8 bases, the J end lost 4 bases, and 8 bases lay between the germline ends. CDR3 size: 11 residues. The CDR3 here is CASRWGYGYTF. CDR3 nucleotide sequence: TGTGCCAGCCGCTGGGGCTATGGCTACACCTTC.

The V and J genes are TRBV9 and TRBJ2-1; D not certain. The V end was cut by 0 bases, the J end by 4 bases, with 14 bases between. The CDR3 extends over 16 amino acids. Germline V gives CDR1 SGDLS, CDR2 YYNGEE. CDR3 region: CASSVDAPSEYNEQFF. DNA for the CDR3: TGTGCCAGCAGCGTAGATGCTCCCTCTGAATACAATGAGCAGTTCTTC. Drawing the rest from reference TRBV9 and TRBJ2-1, the complete variable domain is DSGVTQTPKHLITATGQRVTLRCSPRSGDLSVYWYQQSLDQGLQFLIQYYNGEERAKGNILERFSAQQFPDLHSELNLSSLELGDSALYFCASSVDAPSEYNEQFFGPGTRLTVL.

The V call is TRBV20-1, the J call TRBJ2-3, with D unresolved. This CDR3 comprises 15 residues. Germline CDR1 reads DFQATT; CDR2 reads SNEGSKA (reference sequence). V lost 0 bases and J lost 4, with 14 bases in between. The CDR3 spells CSARDLRRSPDTQYF. The CDR3 coding sequence is TGCAGTGCTAGAGATCTGAGGCGGAGCCCAGATACGCAGTATTTT.